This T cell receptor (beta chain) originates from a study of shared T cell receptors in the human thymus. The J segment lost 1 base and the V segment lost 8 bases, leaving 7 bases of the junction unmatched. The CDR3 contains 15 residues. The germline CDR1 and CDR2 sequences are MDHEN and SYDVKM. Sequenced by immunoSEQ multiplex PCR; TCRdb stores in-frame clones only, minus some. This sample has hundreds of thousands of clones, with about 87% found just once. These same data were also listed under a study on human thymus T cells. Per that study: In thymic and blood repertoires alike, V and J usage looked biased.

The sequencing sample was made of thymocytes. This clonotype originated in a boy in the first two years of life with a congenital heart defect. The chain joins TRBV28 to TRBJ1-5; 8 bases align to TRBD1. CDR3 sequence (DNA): TGTGCCAGCGCGGACCGACAGGGGAGCAATCAGCCCCAGCATTTT. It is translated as CASADRQGSNQPQHF. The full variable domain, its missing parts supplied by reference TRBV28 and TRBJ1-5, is DVKVTQSSRYLVKRTGEKVFLECVQDMDHENMFWYRQDPGLGLRLIYFSYDVKMKEKGDIPEGYSVSREKKERFSLILESASTNQTSMYLCASADRQGSNQPQHFGDGTRLSIL.